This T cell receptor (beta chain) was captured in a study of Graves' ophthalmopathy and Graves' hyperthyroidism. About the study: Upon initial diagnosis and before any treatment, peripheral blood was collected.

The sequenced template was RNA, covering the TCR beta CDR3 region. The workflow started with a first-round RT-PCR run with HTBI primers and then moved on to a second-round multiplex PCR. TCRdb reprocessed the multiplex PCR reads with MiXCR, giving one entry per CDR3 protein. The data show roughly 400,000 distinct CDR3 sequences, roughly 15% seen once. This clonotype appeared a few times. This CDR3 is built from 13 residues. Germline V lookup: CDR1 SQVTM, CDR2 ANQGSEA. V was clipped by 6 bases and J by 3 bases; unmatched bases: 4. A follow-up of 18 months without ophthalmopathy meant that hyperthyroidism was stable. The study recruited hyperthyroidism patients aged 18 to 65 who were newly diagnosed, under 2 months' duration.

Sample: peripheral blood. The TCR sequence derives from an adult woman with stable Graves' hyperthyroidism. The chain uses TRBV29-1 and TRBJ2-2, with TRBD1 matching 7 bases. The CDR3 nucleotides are TGCAGCGTCTCCAGGGGGTACACCGGGGAGCTGTTTTTT. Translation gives CSVSRGYTGELFF.